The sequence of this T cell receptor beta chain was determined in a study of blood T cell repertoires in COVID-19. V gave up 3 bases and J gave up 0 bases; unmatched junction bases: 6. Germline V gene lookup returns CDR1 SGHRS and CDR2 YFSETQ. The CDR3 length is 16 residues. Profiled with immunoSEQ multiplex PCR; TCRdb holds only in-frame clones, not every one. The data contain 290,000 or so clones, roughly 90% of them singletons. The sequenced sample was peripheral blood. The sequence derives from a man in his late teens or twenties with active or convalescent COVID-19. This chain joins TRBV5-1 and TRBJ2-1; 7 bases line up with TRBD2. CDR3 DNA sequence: TGCGCCAGCAGCTCCCTCGGGGGGAGCTCCTACAATGAGCAGTTCTTC. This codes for CASSSLGGSSYNEQFF.